Presented here are 30 T cell receptor beta chains from one specimen sequenced in a study of T cell responses to AZD1222 COVID-19 vaccine. Some clones are missing from TCRdb's copy, which holds only in-frame ones; the method was immunoSEQ multiplex PCR. The data hold about 100,000 clones, with 80% to 95% observed a single time. The sample consisted of peripheral blood, taken on day 0 of AZD1222 vaccination. The receptors originated from an adult in good health.

The chain couples TRBV2 to TRBJ2-1; D is possibly TRBD1 or TRBD2 (5 bases each). The germline gives CDR1 SNHLY, CDR2 FYNNEI. V was shortened by 4 bases and J by 4 bases, with 20 bases between the two germline ends. There are 17 residues in the CDR3. CDR3 amino acids: CASSGVSGRTGYNEQFF. DNA for the CDR3: TGTGCCAGCAGTGGGGTGTCGGGGCGGACCGGGTACAATGAGCAGTTCTTC.

The rearrangement uses TRBV5-1 and TRBJ1-6, with 7 nucleotides matching TRBD1. The length of the CDR3 is 15 residues. Germline assignment: CDR1 SGHRS and CDR2 YFSETQ. With V trimmed by 0 bases and J by 10 bases, 7 bases remained unmatched. The CDR3 DNA sequence: TGCGCCAGCAGCTTGGGAGTCCAGGGGGTGTCACCCCTCCACTTT. Its translation: CASSLGVQGVSPLHF. Full variable domain (missing parts from reference TRBV5-1 and TRBJ1-6): KAGVTQTPRYLIKTRGQQVTLSCSPISGHRSVSWYQQTPGQGLQFLFEYFSETQRNKGNFPGRFSGRQFSNSRSEMNVSTLELGDSALYLCASSLGVQGVSPLHFGNGTRLTVT.

V usage is TRBV5-1 and J usage is TRBJ1-2; D may be TRBD1 (5 bases). V was shortened by 4 bases and J by 4 bases, with 26 bases between the two germline ends. This CDR3 comprises 18 residues. Germline CDR1 is SGHRS and CDR2 is YFSETQ. This CDR3 reads CASSQVLSREGKRYGYTF. Here the CDR3 DNA reads TGCGCCAGCAGCCAAGTTCTTTCAAGGGAGGGGAAGCGCTATGGCTACACCTTC.

The chain links TRBV29-1 to TRBJ2-5; D assignment may be TRBD1 or TRBD2 (5 bases each). Germline V gives CDR1 SQVTM, CDR2 ANQGSEA. Trimming removed 3 bases from V and 4 bases from J, with 9 bases in between. The CDR3 length is 12 residues. CDR3 sequence (DNA): TGCAGCGTTGATGGGACCCTAGAGACCCAGTACTTC. Its protein product is CSVDGTLETQYF.

This chain links TRBV30 with TRBJ2-1; D is unresolved. The CDR3 consists of 12 residues. V was cut by 5 bases and J by 4 bases, with 9 bases left in between. CDR1 is GTSNPN, CDR2 SVGIG, per germline (reference sequence). The CDR3 reads CAWGKGYNEQFF. The CDR3 DNA is TGTGCCTGGGGCAAAGGGTACAATGAGCAGTTCTTC. Variable domain in full (rest from reference TRBV30 and TRBJ2-1): SQTIHQWPATLVQPVGSPLSLECTVEGTSNPNLYWYRQAAGRGLQLLFYSVGIGQISSEVPQNLSASRPQDRQFILSSKKLLLSDSGFYLCAWGKGYNEQFFGPGTRLTVL.

This clone turned up a few times. V gene TRBV2 combines with J gene TRBJ2-7, with a possible D match to TRBD1 (5 bases). In germline, CDR1 is SNHLY, CDR2 FYNNEI. The V and J ends lost 8 bases and 5 bases respectively, with 19 bases between them. The length of the CDR3 is 14 residues. For the CDR3, the DNA is TGTGCCAGCTTCTCAGGGATCCCCTTCCACGAGCAGTACTTC. Translated: CASFSGIPFHEQYF.

This chain connects TRBV9 to TRBJ2-7, with 8 bases matching TRBD2. Losses at the gene ends were 0 bases for V and 2 bases for J; bases not matched to a gene: 4. Germline-derived CDR1 and CDR2 are SGDLS and YYNGEE. CDR3 length equals 15 residues. The CDR3 region has the DNA TGTGCCAGCAGCGTAGAGAGAGCGGGGGCCTACGAGCAGTACTTC. Residues: CASSVERAGAYEQYF.

This rearrangement joins TRBV5-1 to TRBJ1-5; D gene uncertain. In germline, CDR1 is SGHRS, CDR2 YFSETQ. The CDR3 has 16 amino acids. The V end lost 4 bases, the J end lost 3 bases, and 17 bases lay between the germline ends. The CDR3, as DNA: TGCGCCAGCAGCCCCGACGGTATTGGGAACAATCAGCCCCAGCATTTT. It codes for CASSPDGIGNNQPQHF. The whole variable domain, filled in from reference TRBV5-1 and TRBJ1-5, reads KAGVTQTPRYLIKTRGQQVTLSCSPISGHRSVSWYQQTPGQGLQFLFEYFSETQRNKGNFPGRFSGRQFSNSRSEMNVSTLELGDSALYLCASSPDGIGNNQPQHFGDGTRLSIL.

The chain joins TRBV2 to TRBJ1-1; no definite D call. The V gene lost 4 bases and the J gene lost 1 base, with 7 bases spanning the gap. CDR3 length: 13 amino acids. In germline, CDR1 is SNHLY, CDR2 FYNNEI. The CDR3 DNA reads as TGTGCCAGCAGTGTAGAGAAGAACACTGAAGCTTTCTTT. It yields the protein CASSVEKNTEAFF.

The chain combines TRBV9 with TRBJ2-3; 14 bases fit TRBD2. Looked up from germline, CDR1 is SGDLS and CDR2 is YYNGEE. Unmatched junction bases numbered 5, after V lost 4 bases and J lost 4 bases. The CDR3 runs 16 residues. This chain's CDR3 is CASSLEGLAGADTQYF. For the CDR3, the DNA is TGTGCCAGCAGCTTAGAGGGACTAGCGGGAGCAGATACGCAGTATTTT.

The chain uses TRBV11-2 and TRBJ1-4; 9 nucleotides agree with TRBD1. The CDR3 covers 16 residues. The V gene end was trimmed by 2 bases and the J gene end by 6 bases; junction bases not matched to a gene: 7. Germline values: CDR1 SGHAT, CDR2 FQNNGV. Written as DNA, the CDR3 is TGTGCCAGCAGCTTAATGGGACAGGGCCTGGATGAAAAACTGTTTTTT. Translated, it gives CASSLMGQGLDEKLFF. Filled out from reference TRBV11-2 and TRBJ1-4, the complete variable domain reads EAGVAQSPRYKIIEKRQSVAFWCNPISGHATLYWYQQILGQGPKLLIQFQNNGVVDDSQLPKDRFSAERLKGVDSTLKIQPAKLEDSAVYLCASSLMGQGLDEKLFFGSGTQLSVL.

CDR3 bases: TGCGCCAGCAGCCAAGGGCCGCTACTAGCGGGAGTAACCGGGGAGCTGTTTTTT. It encodes CASSQGPLLAGVTGELFF. This rearrangement joins TRBV4-1 to TRBJ2-2, with 11 bases identical to TRBD2. Germline V gives CDR1 MGHRA, CDR2 YSYEKL. With 1 base clipped from V and 5 bases from J, the junction kept 9 bases outside the gene matches. The CDR3 has 18 residues.

This chain joins TRBV9 and TRBJ2-7; TRBD1 matches 9 bases. Germline assignment: CDR1 SGDLS and CDR2 YYNGEE. The length of the CDR3 is 15 residues. Unmatched junction bases numbered 6, after V lost 0 bases and J lost 5 bases. As DNA, the CDR3 is TGTGCCAGCAGCGTAGCGGGACAGGGAACGAACGAGCAGTACTTC. Its translation: CASSVAGQGTNEQYF.

The chain combines TRBV15 with TRBJ1-2, with D unclear. The germline CDR1 and CDR2 sequences are LNHNV and YYDKDF (reference sequence). V was trimmed by 1 base and J by 1 base, leaving 19 bases between them. The CDR3 has 18 residues. CDR3 loop: CATSRGSASMDFNYGYTF. The CDR3 nucleotides read TGTGCCACCAGCAGAGGGTCAGCGTCCATGGATTTTAACTATGGCTACACCTTC.

The rearrangement links TRBV7-9 to TRBJ2-3; tentative D call: TRBD1 (6 bases). CDR1 and CDR2 from the germline V gene are SEHNR and FQNEAQ (reference sequence). The CDR3 sequence is 13 residues long. Trimming took 1 base from V and 7 from J, leaving 9 bases between them. The CDR3 protein is CASSLDREYTQYF. CDR3 in DNA: TGTGCCAGCAGCTTAGACAGGGAATATACGCAGTATTTT.

The V gene is TRBV5-1, the J gene TRBJ2-7; 11 positions agree with TRBD2. The V gene end was trimmed by 6 bases and the J gene end by 7 bases; junction bases not matched to a gene: 12. Germline V CDR1 and CDR2: SGHRS, YFSETQ. The CDR3 loop spans 15 amino acids. CDR3 coding DNA: TGCGCCAGCACCATCGAACCTAGCGGGAGGAATGAGCAGTACTTC. This translates into CASTIEPSGRNEQYF.

J is TRBJ1-1 and V is TRBV18; TRBD1 aligns across 8 bases. Germline trimming cut 3 bases from V and 1 base from J; bases unmatched to any gene: 1. Per germline, CDR1 KGHSH and CDR2 LQKENI. The CDR3 has 14 amino acids. CDR3 loop: CASSPGQENTEAFF. For the CDR3, the DNA is TGTGCCAGCTCACCGGGACAGGAGAACACTGAAGCTTTCTTT.

The rearrangement links TRBV15 to TRBJ1-1; weak D call: TRBD1 (6 bases). The V and J ends lost 1 base and 2 bases respectively, with 8 bases between them. The CDR3 is made up of 14 amino acids. Germline lookup yields CDR1 LNHNV and CDR2 YYDKDF (reference sequence). CDR3 nucleotide sequence: TGTGCCACCAGCAGAGCACAGGGAAACACTGAAGCTTTCTTT. It specifies CATSRAQGNTEAFF.

The chain recombines TRBV10-1 with TRBJ1-1; D gene unclear. CDR1 WNHNN and CDR2 SYGVQD come from the germline V gene (reference sequence). V gave up 0 bases and J gave up 4 bases, with 6 bases separating them. CDR3 length: 13 amino acids. The CDR3 coding sequence is TGCGCCAGCAGTGAGTCGCGGGGCACTGAAGCTTTCTTT. Protein sequence: CASSESRGTEAFF.

V is TRBV9 and J is TRBJ2-5; the match to TRBD2 covers 10 bases. The CDR3 totals 17 residues. Trimming cost V 2 bases and J 5 bases; bases outside gene matches: 12. The germline V gene encodes CDR1 SGDLS and CDR2 YYNGEE. The CDR3 DNA sequence: TGTGCCAGCAGCGTGGGGCTAGCGGGAGCCAACGGGGAGACCCAGTACTTC. Its translation: CASSVGLAGANGETQYF.

V gene TRBV29-1 combines with J gene TRBJ2-1; D gene uncertain. CDR3 size: 14 residues. V was cut by 4 bases and J by 0 bases, with 10 bases left in between. CDR1 SQVTM and CDR2 ANQGSEA come from the germline V gene. The CDR3 reads CSVVAASSYNEQFF. CDR3 DNA: TGCAGCGTTGTGGCGGCGAGCTCCTACAATGAGCAGTTCTTC.

This chain uses TRBV30 with TRBJ2-7; the D gene is possibly TRBD2 (5 bases). The length of the CDR3 is 11 residues. The V gene lost 3 bases and the J gene lost 7 bases, with 10 bases spanning the gap. Looked up from germline, CDR1 is GTSNPN and CDR2 is SVGIG (reference sequence). CDR3 nucleotides: TGTGCCTGGAGGAGCAAGCGGGAGCAGTACTTC. This codes for CAWRSKREQYF.

The chain recombines TRBV6-5 with TRBJ1-2; possible D gene TRBD1, 6 bases. Trimming took off 10 bases at V and 4 bases at J, with 19 bases between the two ends. Germline V gene data show CDR1 as MNHEY and CDR2 as SVGAGI. This CDR3 has 14 amino acids. CDR3 protein: CATQSGGAGYGYTF. The CDR3 DNA reads as TGTGCCACCCAATCGGGGGGCGCTGGCTATGGCTACACCTTC.

The chain combines TRBV7-9 with TRBJ1-5, with 7 positions matching TRBD1. CDR3 size: 17 residues. V lost 4 bases, J lost 1 base, and 10 bases stayed unmatched. Germline lookup yields CDR1 SEHNR and CDR2 FQNEAQ (reference sequence). The CDR3 nucleotides are TGTGCCAGCAGCTCGGGCCAGGGGGTATTAAGCAATCAGCCCCAGCATTTT. Its protein is CASSSGQGVLSNQPQHF.

The J gene is TRBJ2-2, the V gene TRBV4-1; D may be TRBD2 (6 bases). Germline CDR1 MGHRA, CDR2 YSYEKL. V lost 1 base to trimming and J lost 7 bases, with 10 bases between them. The CDR3 loop spans 14 amino acids. The CDR3 region has the DNA TGCGCCAGCAGCCAAGGAAGGGGAGGCGGGGAGCTGTTTTTT. Protein sequence: CASSQGRGGGELFF.

This chain joins TRBV3-1 (or the pseudogene TRBV3-2) and TRBJ1-2, with a weak D call TRBD1 (5 bases). V dropped 3 bases and J dropped 4 bases, with 12 bases sitting between them. CDR3 length: 14 residues. CDR1 is LGHDT and CDR2 is YNNKEL in the germline V gene (reference sequence). CDR3 sequence reads: CASSQGDPFYGYTF. DNA of the CDR3: TGTGCCAGCAGCCAGGGGGACCCCTTCTATGGCTACACCTTC.

This rearrangement joins TRBV7-3 to TRBJ2-1; TRBD2 aligns across 8 bases. This CDR3 has 11 residues. Germline CDR1 reads SGHTA; CDR2 reads FQGTGA. The trim removed 5 bases at V and 9 bases at J, leaving 0 bases unmatched. The CDR3, as DNA: TGTGCCAGCAGCGCGGGGGGTGAGCAGTTCTTC. Residues: CASSAGGEQFF.

Ten or more counts support this clone. This rearrangement joins TRBV6-5 to TRBJ2-7, with a possible D match to TRBD1 (6 bases). The CDR3 covers 12 residues. The germline CDR1 and CDR2 sequences are MNHEY and SVGAGI. With 8 bases removed from V and 5 bases from J, the gap between germline ends came to 13 bases. The CDR3: CASHEGVNEQYF. The CDR3 DNA sequence: TGTGCCAGCCACGAGGGGGTAAACGAGCAGTACTTC.

This chain uses TRBV5-1 with TRBJ2-7; D is undetermined. Between the trimmed V and J ends, which lost 3 bases and 5 bases, there was a span of 15 bases. Germline values: CDR1 SGHRS, CDR2 YFSETQ. The CDR3 covers 14 residues. The CDR3 bases are TGCGCCAGCAGCTACCGGGTCCGCGACGACGAGCAGTACTTC. Translation gives CASSYRVRDDEQYF. The variable domain in full, with the rest retrieved from reference TRBV5-1 and TRBJ2-7, is KAGVTQTPRYLIKTRGQQVTLSCSPISGHRSVSWYQQTPGQGLQFLFEYFSETQRNKGNFPGRFSGRQFSNSRSEMNVSTLELGDSALYLCASSYRVRDDEQYFGPGTRLTVT.

V usage is TRBV7-9 and J usage is TRBJ2-1, with TRBD2 matching 7 bases. The ends lost 1 base at V and 3 bases at J; junction bases unmatched: 6. The germline V gene encodes CDR1 SEHNR and CDR2 FQNEAQ (reference sequence). The CDR3 runs to 16 residues. The CDR3 protein is CASSLVPSGHYNEQFF. CDR3 DNA: TGTGCCAGCAGCTTAGTTCCTAGCGGCCACTACAATGAGCAGTTCTTC.